The 5 T cell receptor beta chains given below trace back to one sample, sequenced in a study of blood T cell repertoires in COVID-19 (TCRdb year 2020). Libraries were constructed by the immunoSEQ multiplex PCR assay. TCRdb provides this immuneACCESS table in a form limited to in-frame rearrangements. Some clones are lacking; in checked studies, under half of them reflect an unresolved V gene, and why the rest are absent is not known. This sample gives about 200,000 clones in total; 75% to 90% of them show up just once. The leading ten clones occupy roughly 6.7% of the sample. Sequences were obtained from peripheral blood. The receptors shown here come from a man aged 40-55 years with acute or convalescent COVID-19.

The V and J genes are TRBV7-2 and TRBJ2-7; TRBD2 matches at 7 bases. This CDR3 is 14 amino acids long. Germline V lookup: CDR1 SGHTA, CDR2 FQGNSA. V was pared by 2 bases and J by 5 bases, with 6 bases of the junction left unmatched. CDR3 loop: CASSLYRAGNEQYF. The CDR3 DNA sequence: TGTGCCAGCAGCTTATATCGAGCGGGAAACGAGCAGTACTTC.

This clone has only a few counts. This rearrangement joins TRBV9 to TRBJ1-2, with 7 nucleotides matching TRBD1. V lost 4 bases and J lost 2; bases outside the gene matches: 5. The CDR3 has 14 amino acids. Germline V gene sequence: CDR1 SGDLS, CDR2 YYNGEE. In DNA, the CDR3 is TGTGCCAGCAGCACTCAGACAGGGAACTATGGCTACACCTTC. Its translation: CASSTQTGNYGYTF. Combining the CDR3 with reference TRBV9 and TRBJ1-2 gives the whole variable domain DSGVTQTPKHLITATGQRVTLRCSPRSGDLSVYWYQQSLDQGLQFLIQYYNGEERAKGNILERFSAQQFPDLHSELNLSSLELGDSALYFCASSTQTGNYGYTFGSGTRLTVV.

The chain is built from TRBV5-4 and TRBJ2-3; 8 bases line up with TRBD1. This CDR3 has 15 residues. From germline, CDR1 is SGHNT and CDR2 YYREEE (reference sequence). The V and J ends lost 4 bases and 1 base, in that order; junction bases with no gene match: 5. CDR3 protein: CASSTTGAGTDTQYF. CDR3 sequence (DNA): TGTGCCAGCAGCACGACAGGGGCCGGCACAGATACGCAGTATTTT.

This chain connects TRBV9 to TRBJ2-5; 7 bases line up with TRBD1. The germline V gene has CDR1 SGDLS and CDR2 YYNGEE. Trimming removed 4 bases from V and 1 base from J; junction bases left unmatched: 7. The CDR3 consists of 15 residues. CDR3 sequence reads: CASSFRQGPQETQYF. CDR3 DNA sequence: TGTGCCAGCAGCTTCAGACAGGGACCCCAAGAGACCCAGTACTTC.

The genes are TRBV30 and TRBJ1-6, with D possibly being TRBD1 (5 bases). V lost 2 bases to trimming and J lost 6 bases, with 17 bases between them. CDR1 and CDR2 from the germline V gene are GTSNPN and SVGIG (reference sequence). The CDR3 loop spans 16 amino acids. The CDR3 here is CAWSRDQGFSNSPLHF. In nucleotides, the CDR3 is TGTGCCTGGAGTCGTGACCAGGGTTTCAGTAATTCACCCCTCCACTTT. The variable domain in full, with the rest retrieved from reference TRBV30 and TRBJ1-6, is SQTIHQWPATLVQPVGSPLSLECTVEGTSNPNLYWYRQAAGRGLQLLFYSVGIGQISSEVPQNLSASRPQDRQFILSSKKLLLSDSGFYLCAWSRDQGFSNSPLHFGNGTRLTVT.